These 22 T cell receptor beta chains were all obtained from the same sample, sequenced in a study of CD8 T cells in ankylosing spondylitis. Study outcomes and limitations: Ankylosing spondylitis blood appeared to be characterized by a TCR beta motif of under ten highly homologous variants.

Their antigen targets remain unknown. MiXCR, run by TCRdb on the 5' RACE reads, gives a single entry per CDR3 protein. Altogether 350,000 to 450,000 distinct CDR3 sequences are present, 25% to 30% being singletons, with the ten largest covering about 0.9%. What was sequenced was blood, either unsorted or a sorted T cell fraction (not recorded which). The receptors stem from a male donor with ankylosing spondylitis.

In its sample, this clonotype was seen a few times. The V call is TRBV7-9, the J call TRBJ1-3; 7 nucleotides align to TRBD1. Germline lookup yields CDR1 SEHNR and CDR2 FQNEAQ (reference sequence). V trimming: 9 bases; J trimming: 0 bases; junction bases outside the gene matches: 8. The CDR3 covers 15 residues. Written as DNA, the CDR3 is TGTGCCAGTGTACGGGACAGCCACTCTGGAAACACCATATATTTT. Amino acid sequence: CASVRDSHSGNTIYF.

V gene TRBV24-1 combines with J gene TRBJ2-1, with D possibly matching TRBD1 (6 bases). CDR1 is KGHDR, CDR2 SFDVKD, per germline. V lost 3 bases, J lost 7 bases, and 18 bases lay in between. CDR3 length: 16 amino acids. CDR3 region: CATSDEGQRLRNEQFF. The CDR3 bases are TGTGCCACCAGTGATGAAGGACAGCGCCTAAGGAATGAGCAGTTCTTC.

The chain couples TRBV12-3 or TRBV12-4 to TRBJ2-5; the match to TRBD1 covers 8 bases. Unmatched junction bases numbered 7, after V lost 6 bases and J lost 7 bases. This CDR3 is 13 amino acids long. CDR3 sequence: CASSPDRGGTQYF. The DNA of the CDR3 is TGTGCCAGCAGCCCCGACAGGGGTGGGACCCAGTACTTC.

This clonotype appeared a few times. The chain carries TRBV3-1 and TRBJ2-7, with 12 bases that match TRBD2. J was trimmed by 5 bases and V by 8 bases; bases with no gene match: 7. The CDR3 length is 14 residues. Germline lookup yields CDR1 LGHDT and CDR2 YNNKEL (reference sequence). CDR3: CASHLAGGPHEQYF. CDR3 DNA sequence: TGTGCCAGCCACCTAGCGGGAGGGCCCCACGAGCAGTACTTC.

Remarks on this clonotype: At one end, the junction sequence differs from germline, possibly due to a read error. The chain joins TRBV5-1 to TRBJ2-7; D unclear. Germline V gene sequence: CDR1 SGHRS, CDR2 YFSETQ. CDR3 length: 12 residues. The DNA of the CDR3 is TGCGCCAGCAGCTTGTCATCCTCCGAGCAGTACTTC. Its translation: CASSLSSSEQYF. Looking up the rest from reference TRBV5-1 and TRBJ2-7 gives the full variable domain: KAGVTQTPRYLIKTRGQQVTLSCSPISGHRSVSWYQQTPGQGLQFLFEYFSETQRNKGNFPGRFSGRQFSNSRSEMNVSTLELGDSALYLCASSLSSSEQYFGPGTRLTVT.

This clonotype came up many times. V is TRBV5-1 and J is TRBJ2-7, with D possibly TRBD1 on 6 matching bases. CDR3 size: 14 residues. CDR1 is SGHRS and CDR2 is YFSETQ in the germline V gene. The V gene lost 7 bases and the J gene lost 2 bases, with 16 bases spanning the gap. The DNA of the CDR3 is TGCGCCAGCTTCAGAGGGGGTGGAACCTACGAGCAGTACTTC. Translated: CASFRGGGTYEQYF. The entire variable domain, with the rest obtained from reference TRBV5-1 and TRBJ2-7, is as follows: KAGVTQTPRYLIKTRGQQVTLSCSPISGHRSVSWYQQTPGQGLQFLFEYFSETQRNKGNFPGRFSGRQFSNSRSEMNVSTLELGDSALYLCASFRGGGTYEQYFGPGTRLTVT.

This clonotype turned up a few times. This chain uses TRBV12-5 with TRBJ2-1; 9 positions agree with TRBD1. V was pared by 4 bases and J by 3 bases, with 4 bases of the junction left unmatched. The CDR3 runs 15 residues. CDR1 is LGHNT and CDR2 is FRNRAP in the germline V gene. In DNA form, the CDR3 reads TGTGCTAGTGGTTGGGGACAGGGAGGCTACAATGAGCAGTTCTTC. It codes for CASGWGQGGYNEQFF.

This clonotype was counted between two and nine times. The J gene is TRBJ1-3, the V gene TRBV15, with D unclear. CDR3 length: 13 amino acids. Germline lookup yields CDR1 LNHNV and CDR2 YYDKDF (reference sequence). V was trimmed by 0 bases and J by 4 bases, leaving 4 bases between them. The DNA of the CDR3 is TGTGCCACCAGCAGAGATCCGGGAAACACCATATATTTT. This translates into CATSRDPGNTIYF.

The V gene is TRBV5-1, the J gene TRBJ2-1; D is undetermined. The length of the CDR3 is 16 residues. V was cut by 0 bases and J by 6 bases, with 16 bases left in between. Looked up from germline, CDR1 is SGHRS and CDR2 is YFSETQ. CDR3 in DNA: TGCGCCAGCAGCTTGGGTACGGGTGTCCCCCCCAATGAGCAGTTCTTC. Translating gives CASSLGTGVPPNEQFF.

There are a few counts of this clonotype. The chain uses TRBV5-1 and TRBJ1-1; a possible D gene is TRBD1 (5 bases). The CDR3 consists of 16 residues. The V end was cut by 4 bases, the J end by 0 bases, with 16 bases between. CDR1 is SGHRS, CDR2 YFSETQ, per germline. CDR3 sequence reads: CASSQGGNAMNTEAFF. The CDR3 region has the DNA TGCGCCAGCAGCCAGGGAGGAAACGCGATGAACACTGAAGCTTTCTTT.

The chain recombines TRBV5-1 with TRBJ2-5; D unresolved. V was pared by 1 base and J by 1 base, with 5 bases between. The CDR3 length is 13 residues. Germline lookup yields CDR1 SGHRS and CDR2 YFSETQ. The CDR3 bases are TGCGCCAGCAGCTTGTACGGCCAAGAGACCCAGTACTTC. It specifies CASSLYGQETQYF.

Points on this clonotype: The junction differs from germline at one of its ends, possibly a read error. The gene calls are TRBV9 and TRBJ1-2; possibly TRBD1 for D (5 bases). CDR3 length: 12 amino acids. Germline-derived CDR1 and CDR2 are SGDLS and YYNGEE. The CDR3 sequence is CASSVDQGRVFF. The CDR3 bases are TGTGCCAGCAGCGTAGATCAGGGCCGAGTTTTCTTC.

This clonotype was detected only a few times. This rearrangement joins TRBV29-1 to TRBJ2-7; D call uncertain. CDR1 and CDR2 from the germline V gene are SQVTM and ANQGSEA. The CDR3 length is 12 residues. V lost 8 bases to trimming and J lost 2 bases, with 13 bases between them. The CDR3 loop reads CSSADGTYEQYF. As DNA, the CDR3 is TGCAGCTCCGCGGACGGAACCTACGAGCAGTACTTC.

This clonotype was seen only a few times. The rearrangement joins TRBV28 to TRBJ2-7, with TRBD1 matching over 9 bases. CDR3 length: 14 residues. Germline values: CDR1 MDHEN, CDR2 SYDVKM. Trimming took 6 bases from V and 7 from J; bases not matched to a gene: 10. The CDR3 region has the DNA TGTGCCAGCAGCCCGGGACAGGGCTTGTTGGAGCAGTACTTC. This codes for CASSPGQGLLEQYF.

V and J are TRBV7-8 and TRBJ1-2; 8 bases agree with TRBD1. The trim removed 1 base at V and 14 bases at J, leaving 9 bases unmatched. Germline V gene sequence: CDR1 SGHVS, CDR2 FQNEAQ. The CDR3 is 13 residues long. The CDR3 loop reads CASSLDRSGGATF. The CDR3 coding sequence is TGTGCCAGCAGCTTAGACCGATCAGGGGGCGCGACCTTC.

This clonotype was counted only a few times. The chain carries TRBV3-1 and TRBJ2-3, with D uncertain. The CDR3 covers 12 residues. Germline V gives CDR1 LGHDT, CDR2 YNNKEL (reference sequence). Trimming shortened V by 5 bases and J by 0 bases, and 3 bases separated the two germline ends. CDR3 nucleotide sequence: TGTGCCAGCAGCGACAGCACAGATACGCAGTATTTT. It encodes CASSDSTDTQYF.

The chain carries TRBV7-2 and TRBJ2-7, with D maybe TRBD2 (6 bases). From germline, CDR1 is SGHTA and CDR2 FQGNSA. Trimming removed 4 bases from V and 4 bases from J, with 14 bases in between. This CDR3 contains 14 residues. The CDR3 protein is CASSWNPREYEQYF. CDR3 sequence (DNA): TGTGCCAGCAGCTGGAACCCGCGGGAATACGAGCAGTACTTC.

The chain links TRBV5-1 to TRBJ1-4; weak D call: TRBD1 (6 bases). V was pared by 0 bases and J by 8 bases, with 11 bases between. CDR1 is SGHRS and CDR2 is YFSETQ in the germline V gene. CDR3 size: 14 residues. The CDR3 spells CASSLGGQREKLFF. In DNA form, the CDR3 reads TGCGCCAGCAGCTTGGGGGGACAAAGAGAAAAACTGTTTTTT.

CDR3 DNA: TGCGCCAGCAGCCAGGTCCGATGGGGTTCGGGTTCACCCCTCCACTTT. Translation: CASSQVRWGSGSPLHF. The chain combines TRBV4-1 with TRBJ1-6; D uncertain. Trimming cost V 3 bases and J 9 bases, with 18 bases left between them. This CDR3 region has 16 residues. The germline V gene has CDR1 MGHRA and CDR2 YSYEKL.

V usage is TRBV6-2 or TRBV6-3 and J usage is TRBJ2-1; D not resolved. Per the germline V gene, CDR1 is MNHEY and CDR2 is SVGEGT. The CDR3 loop spans 12 amino acids. V was pared by 6 bases and J by 5 bases, with 8 bases between. The CDR3 here is CASRLLHNEQFF. The CDR3 DNA follows: TGTGCCAGCAGACTATTACACAATGAGCAGTTCTTC.

The chain employs TRBV15 and TRBJ2-5, with 11 nucleotides matching TRBD1. This CDR3 spans 15 amino acids. In germline, CDR1 is LNHNV, CDR2 YYDKDF (reference sequence). V was clipped by 7 bases and J by 4 bases; unmatched bases: 8. The CDR3 reads CATTLGDRGGETQYF. Here the CDR3 DNA reads TGTGCCACCACGCTGGGGGACAGGGGGGGAGAGACCCAGTACTTC.

This clonotype was picked up a small number of times. The chain couples TRBV20-1 to TRBJ1-6, with TRBD1 matching over 7 bases. V gave up 6 bases and J gave up 11 bases; unmatched junction bases: 7. Germline-derived CDR1 and CDR2 are DFQATT and SNEGSKA (reference sequence). This CDR3 spans 12 amino acids. The CDR3: CSATTGQAPLHF. The CDR3 region has the DNA TGCAGTGCAACGACAGGGCAGGCACCCCTCCACTTT.